Here is one TCR beta chain with its context. Its antigen remains unknown. This CDR3 is 17 amino acids long. The V end lost 5 bases, the J end lost 1 base, and 22 bases lay between the germline ends. CDR1 and CDR2 from the germline V gene are SGHNT and YYREEE (reference sequence). The sample comes from a study of naive and memory T cell subsets. The study's findings and limits: Over 85% of naive TCR sequences appeared only once after error correction, unlike memory subsets.

The beta constant-region primer was an equimolar mix of two oligonucleotides covering TRBC1 and TRBC2. TCRdb re-derived calls from the UMI-ligation and nested PCR reads in MiXCR, one entry per CDR3 protein. The table lists around 160,000 distinct CDR3 sequences, about a sixth of them singletons. Cells stained for CD3, CD4, CD8, CD45RA, CD27 and viability were sorted into four CD45RA/CD27 subsets. The receptor comes from a human donor in good health. Sequenced input: naive CD4+ T cells from blood. The V call is TRBV5-4, the J call TRBJ2-7; the D gene could be TRBD1 or TRBD2 (6 bases each). The CDR3 DNA is TGTGCCAGCAGGCGGGGCCAAGGGGGTAGCGGTTCCTACGAGCAGTACTTC. It codes for CASRRGQGGSGSYEQYF.